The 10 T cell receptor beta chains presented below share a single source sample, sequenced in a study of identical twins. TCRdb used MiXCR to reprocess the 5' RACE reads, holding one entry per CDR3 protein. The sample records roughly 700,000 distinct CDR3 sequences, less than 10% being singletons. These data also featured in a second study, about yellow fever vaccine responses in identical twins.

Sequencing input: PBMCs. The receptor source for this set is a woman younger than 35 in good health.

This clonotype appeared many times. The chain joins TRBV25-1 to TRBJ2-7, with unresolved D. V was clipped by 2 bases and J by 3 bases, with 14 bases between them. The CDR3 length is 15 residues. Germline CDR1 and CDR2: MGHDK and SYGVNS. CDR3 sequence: CASSEGVESDYEQYF. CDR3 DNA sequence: TGTGCCAGCAGTGAAGGTGTGGAAAGCGACTACGAGCAGTACTTC.

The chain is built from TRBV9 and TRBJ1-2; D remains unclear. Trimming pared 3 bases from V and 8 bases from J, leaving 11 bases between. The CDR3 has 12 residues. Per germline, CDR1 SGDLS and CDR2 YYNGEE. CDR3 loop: CASSDRVWGYTF. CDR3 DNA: TGTGCCAGCAGCGACCGAGTATGGGGCTACACCTTC.

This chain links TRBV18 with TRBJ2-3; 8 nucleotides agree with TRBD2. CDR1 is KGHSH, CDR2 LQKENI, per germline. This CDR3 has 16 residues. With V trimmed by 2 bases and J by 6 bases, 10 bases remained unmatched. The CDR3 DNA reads TGTGCCAGCTCACCATCGCGCGGGGGGATTATGGATACGCAGTATTTT. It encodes CASSPSRGGIMDTQYF. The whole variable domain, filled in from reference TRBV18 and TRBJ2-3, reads NAGVMQNPRHLVRRRGQEARLRCSPMKGHSHVYWYRQLPEEGLKFMVYLQKENIIDESGMPKERFSAEFPKEGPSILRIQQVVRGDSAAYFCASSPSRGGIMDTQYFGPGTRLTVL.

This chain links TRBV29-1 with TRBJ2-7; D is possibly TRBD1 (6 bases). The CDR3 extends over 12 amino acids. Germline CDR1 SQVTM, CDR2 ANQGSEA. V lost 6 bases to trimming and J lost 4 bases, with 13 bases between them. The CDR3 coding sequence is TGCAGCGTAAAAATAGGGGGATACGAGCAGTACTTC. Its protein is CSVKIGGYEQYF.

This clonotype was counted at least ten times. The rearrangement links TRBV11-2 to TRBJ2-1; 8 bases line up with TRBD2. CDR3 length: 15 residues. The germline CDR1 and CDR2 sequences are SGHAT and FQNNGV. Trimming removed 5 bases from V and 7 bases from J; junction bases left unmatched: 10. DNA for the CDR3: TGTGCCAGCAGCGGGGGGAGCGGGAGAGGGAATGAGCAGTTCTTC. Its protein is CASSGGSGRGNEQFF.

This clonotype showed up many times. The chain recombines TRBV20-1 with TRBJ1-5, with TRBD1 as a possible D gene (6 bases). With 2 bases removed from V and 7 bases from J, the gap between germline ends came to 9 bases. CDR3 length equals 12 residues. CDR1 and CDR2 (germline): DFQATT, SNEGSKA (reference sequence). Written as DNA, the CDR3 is TGCAGTGCTAGACCCGGACAGCAGCCCCAGCATTTT. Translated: CSARPGQQPQHF.

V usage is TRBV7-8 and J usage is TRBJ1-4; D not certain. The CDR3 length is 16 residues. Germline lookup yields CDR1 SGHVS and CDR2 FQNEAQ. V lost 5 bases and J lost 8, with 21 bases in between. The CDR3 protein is CASSPQPGVEGEKLFF. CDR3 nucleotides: TGTGCCAGCAGCCCCCAGCCCGGGGTGGAAGGGGAAAAACTGTTTTTT.

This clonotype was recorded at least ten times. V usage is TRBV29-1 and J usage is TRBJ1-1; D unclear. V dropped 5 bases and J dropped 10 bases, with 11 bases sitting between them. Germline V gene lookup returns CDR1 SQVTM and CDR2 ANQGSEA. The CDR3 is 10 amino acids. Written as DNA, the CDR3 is TGCAGCGTTTACGAGTTGCGAGCTTTCTTT. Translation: CSVYELRAFF.

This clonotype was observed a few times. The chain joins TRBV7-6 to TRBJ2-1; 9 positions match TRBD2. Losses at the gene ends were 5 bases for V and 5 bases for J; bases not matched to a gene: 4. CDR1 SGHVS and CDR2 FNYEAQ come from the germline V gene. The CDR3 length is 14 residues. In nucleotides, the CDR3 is TGTGCCAGCAGCCTTAGCGGGAGCGACAATGAGCAGTTCTTC. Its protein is CASSLSGSDNEQFF.

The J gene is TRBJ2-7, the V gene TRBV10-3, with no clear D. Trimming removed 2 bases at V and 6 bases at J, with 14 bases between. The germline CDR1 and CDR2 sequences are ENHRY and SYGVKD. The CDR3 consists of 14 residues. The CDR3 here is CAISEQPGKAEQYF. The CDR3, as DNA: TGTGCCATCAGTGAGCAACCGGGTAAGGCCGAGCAGTACTTC.